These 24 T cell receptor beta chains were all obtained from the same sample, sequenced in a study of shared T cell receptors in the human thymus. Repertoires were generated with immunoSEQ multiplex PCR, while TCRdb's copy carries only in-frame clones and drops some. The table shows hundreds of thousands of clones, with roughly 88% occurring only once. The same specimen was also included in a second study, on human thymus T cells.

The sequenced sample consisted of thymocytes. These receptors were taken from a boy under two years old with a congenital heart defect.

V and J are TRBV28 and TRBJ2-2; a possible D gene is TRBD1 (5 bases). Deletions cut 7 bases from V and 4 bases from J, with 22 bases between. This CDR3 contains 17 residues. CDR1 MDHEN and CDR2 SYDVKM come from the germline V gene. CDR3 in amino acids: CASTPPCRASCTGELFF. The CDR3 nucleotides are TGTGCCAGCACACCCCCCTGCAGGGCCTCGTGCACCGGGGAGCTGTTTTTT. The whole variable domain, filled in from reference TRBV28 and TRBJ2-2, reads DVKVTQSSRYLVKRTGEKVFLECVQDMDHENMFWYRQDPGLGLRLIYFSYDVKMKEKGDIPEGYSVSREKKERFSLILESASTNQTSMYLCASTPPCRASCTGELFFGEGSRLTVL.

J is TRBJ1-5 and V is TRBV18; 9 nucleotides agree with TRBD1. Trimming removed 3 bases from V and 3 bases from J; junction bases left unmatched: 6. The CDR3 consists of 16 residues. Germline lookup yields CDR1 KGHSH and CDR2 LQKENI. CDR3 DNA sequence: TGTGCCAGCTCACCCTCCGGGACAGGGACCAATCAGCCCCAGCATTTT. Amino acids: CASSPSGTGTNQPQHF.

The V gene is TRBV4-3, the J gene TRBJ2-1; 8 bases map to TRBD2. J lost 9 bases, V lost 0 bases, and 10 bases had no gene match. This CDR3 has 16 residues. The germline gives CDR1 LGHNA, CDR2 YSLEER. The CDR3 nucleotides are TGCGCCAGCAGCCAAGATTTAGGACTAGCCTCCAGTGAGCAGTTCTTC. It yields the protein CASSQDLGLASSEQFF.

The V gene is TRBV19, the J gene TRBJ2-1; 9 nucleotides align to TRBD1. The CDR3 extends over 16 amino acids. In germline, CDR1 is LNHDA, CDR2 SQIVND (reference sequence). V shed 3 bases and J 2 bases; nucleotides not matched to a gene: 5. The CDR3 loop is CASSMGRTGAYNEQFF. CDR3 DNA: TGTGCCAGTAGTATGGGGAGGACAGGGGCCTACAATGAGCAGTTCTTC. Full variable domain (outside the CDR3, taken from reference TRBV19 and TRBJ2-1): DGGITQSPKYLFRKEGQNVTLSCEQNLNHDAMYWYRQDPGQGLRLIYYSQIVNDFQKGDIAEGYSVSREKKESFPLTVTSAQKNPTAFYLCASSMGRTGAYNEQFFGPGTRLTVL.

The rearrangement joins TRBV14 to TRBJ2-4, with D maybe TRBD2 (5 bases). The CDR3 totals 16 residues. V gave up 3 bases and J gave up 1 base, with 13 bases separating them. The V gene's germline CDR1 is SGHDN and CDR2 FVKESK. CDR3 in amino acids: CASSQGDAWAKNIQYF. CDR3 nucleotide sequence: TGTGCCAGCAGCCAGGGAGACGCATGGGCCAAAAACATTCAGTACTTC.

This chain's CDR3 is CASSEQGLEFAGELFF. In DNA, the CDR3 is TGTGCCAGCAGTGAGCAGGGACTAGAGTTCGCCGGGGAGCTGTTTTTT. The chain has TRBV6-1 and TRBJ2-2; the match to TRBD2 covers 8 bases. J was trimmed by 6 bases and V by 3 bases; bases with no gene match: 9. The CDR3 spans 16 residues. CDR1 and CDR2 (germline): MNHNS, SASEGT.

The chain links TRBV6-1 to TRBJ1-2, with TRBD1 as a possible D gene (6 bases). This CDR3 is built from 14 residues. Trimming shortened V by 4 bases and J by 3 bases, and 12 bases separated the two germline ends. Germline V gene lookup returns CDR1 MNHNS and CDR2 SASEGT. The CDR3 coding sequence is TGTGCCAGCAGTGTTCCAGGGGTGGACTATGGCTACACCTTC. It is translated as CASSVPGVDYGYTF.

CDR3 in amino acids: CASTFAGSNTEAFF. DNA for the CDR3: TGTGCCAGCACCTTTGCAGGGTCAAACACTGAAGCTTTCTTT. The chain couples TRBV7-9 to TRBJ1-1; maybe TRBD1 (5 bases). This CDR3 is built from 14 residues. Germline lookup yields CDR1 SEHNR and CDR2 FQNEAQ (reference sequence). The V end was cut by 7 bases, the J end by 2 bases, with 14 bases between.

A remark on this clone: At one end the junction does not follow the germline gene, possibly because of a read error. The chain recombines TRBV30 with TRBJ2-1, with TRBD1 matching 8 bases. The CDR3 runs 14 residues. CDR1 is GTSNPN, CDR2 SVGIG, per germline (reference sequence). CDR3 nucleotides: TGTACCTGGAGTGGCAGGGGGCAGGTCAATGAGCAGTTCTTC. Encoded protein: CTWSGRGQVNEQFF.

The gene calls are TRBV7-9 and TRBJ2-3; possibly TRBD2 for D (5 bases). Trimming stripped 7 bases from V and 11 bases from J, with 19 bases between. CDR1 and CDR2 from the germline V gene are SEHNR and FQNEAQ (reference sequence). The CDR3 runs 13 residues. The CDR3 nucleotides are TGTGCCAGCACCCAGAGGGCGATACGGGTGCAGTATTTT. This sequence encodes CASTQRAIRVQYF.

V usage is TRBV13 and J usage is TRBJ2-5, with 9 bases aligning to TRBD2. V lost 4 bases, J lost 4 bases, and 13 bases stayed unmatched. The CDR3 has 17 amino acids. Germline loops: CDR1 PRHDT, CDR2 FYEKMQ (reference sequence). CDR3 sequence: CASSSRLAEWAAETQYF. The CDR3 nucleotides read TGTGCCAGCAGCTCCAGACTAGCGGAGTGGGCGGCAGAGACCCAGTACTTC. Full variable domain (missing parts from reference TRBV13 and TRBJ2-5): AAGVIQSPRHLIKEKRETATLKCYPIPRHDTVYWYQQGPGQDPQFLISFYEKMQSDKGSIPDRFSAQQFSDYHSELNMSSLELGDSALYFCASSSRLAEWAAETQYFGPGTRLLVL.

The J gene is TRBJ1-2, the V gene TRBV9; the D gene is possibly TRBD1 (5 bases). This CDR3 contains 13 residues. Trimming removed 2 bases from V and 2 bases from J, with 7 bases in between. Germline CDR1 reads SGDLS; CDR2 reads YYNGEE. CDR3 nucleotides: TGTGCCAGCAGCGTGACAGAAAACTATGGCTACACCTTC. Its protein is CASSVTENYGYTF. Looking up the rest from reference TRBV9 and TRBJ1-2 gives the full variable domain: DSGVTQTPKHLITATGQRVTLRCSPRSGDLSVYWYQQSLDQGLQFLIQYYNGEERAKGNILERFSAQQFPDLHSELNLSSLELGDSALYFCASSVTENYGYTFGSGTRLTVV.

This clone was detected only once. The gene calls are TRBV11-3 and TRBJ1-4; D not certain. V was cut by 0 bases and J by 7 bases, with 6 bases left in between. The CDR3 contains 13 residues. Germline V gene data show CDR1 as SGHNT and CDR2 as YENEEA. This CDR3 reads CASSLDGGEKLFF. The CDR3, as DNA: TGTGCCAGCAGCTTAGATGGCGGTGAAAAACTGTTTTTT. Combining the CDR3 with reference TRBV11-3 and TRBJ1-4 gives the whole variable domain EAGVVQSPRYKIIEKKQPVAFWCNPISGHNTLYWYLQNLGQGPELLIRYENEEAVDDSQLPKDRFSAERLKGVDSTLKIQPAELGDSAVYLCASSLDGGEKLFFGSGTQLSVL.

The CDR3 sequence is CASSTGTSKKAGNQPQHF. DNA for the CDR3: TGTGCCAGCAGTACCGGGACTTCAAAGAAAGCTGGCAATCAGCCCCAGCATTTT. This chain uses TRBV28 with TRBJ1-5, with a possible D match to TRBD1 (5 bases). Germline values: CDR1 MDHEN, CDR2 SYDVKM. The CDR3 length is 18 residues. V lost 5 bases to trimming and J lost 2 bases, with 22 bases between them.

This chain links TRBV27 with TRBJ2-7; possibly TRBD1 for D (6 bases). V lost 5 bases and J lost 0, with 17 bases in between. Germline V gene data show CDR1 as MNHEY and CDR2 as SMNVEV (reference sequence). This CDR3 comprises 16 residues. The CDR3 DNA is TGTGCCAGCAGTCTCGACAGGCCCGGGTTCTCCTACGAGCAGTACTTC. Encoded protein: CASSLDRPGFSYEQYF.

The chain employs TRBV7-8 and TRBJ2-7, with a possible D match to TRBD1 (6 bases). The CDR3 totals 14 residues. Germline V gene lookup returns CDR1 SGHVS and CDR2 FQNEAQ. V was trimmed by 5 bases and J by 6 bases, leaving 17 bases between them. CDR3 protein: CASSVQGKGGEQYF. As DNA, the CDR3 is TGTGCCAGCAGCGTCCAGGGGAAGGGCGGCGAGCAGTACTTC.

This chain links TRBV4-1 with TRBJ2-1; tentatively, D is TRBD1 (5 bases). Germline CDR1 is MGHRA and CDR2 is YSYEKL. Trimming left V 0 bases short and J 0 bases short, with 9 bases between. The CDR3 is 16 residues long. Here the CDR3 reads CASSQEETGSYNEQFF. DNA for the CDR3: TGCGCCAGCAGCCAAGAGGAAACAGGCTCCTACAATGAGCAGTTCTTC.

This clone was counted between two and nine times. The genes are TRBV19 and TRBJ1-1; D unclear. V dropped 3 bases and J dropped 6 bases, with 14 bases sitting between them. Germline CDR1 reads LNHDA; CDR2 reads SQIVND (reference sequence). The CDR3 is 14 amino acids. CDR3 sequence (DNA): TGTGCCAGTAGTATTCCCGAAAGGAGAGCTGAAGCTTTCTTT. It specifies CASSIPERRAEAFF.

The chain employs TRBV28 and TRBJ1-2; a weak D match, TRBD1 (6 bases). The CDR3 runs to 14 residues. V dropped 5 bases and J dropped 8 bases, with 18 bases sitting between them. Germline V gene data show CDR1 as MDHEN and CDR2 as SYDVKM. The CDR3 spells CASSILRGSLGYTF. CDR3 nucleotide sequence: TGTGCCAGCAGTATTCTAAGGGGGAGCCTAGGCTACACCTTC.

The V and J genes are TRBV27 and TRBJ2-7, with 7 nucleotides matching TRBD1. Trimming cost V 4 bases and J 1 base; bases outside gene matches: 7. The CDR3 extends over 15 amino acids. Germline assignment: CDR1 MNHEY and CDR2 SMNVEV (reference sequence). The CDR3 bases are TGTGCCAGCAGTTCCTCCGGACAGGCTTCCTACGAGCAGTACTTC. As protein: CASSSSGQASYEQYF.

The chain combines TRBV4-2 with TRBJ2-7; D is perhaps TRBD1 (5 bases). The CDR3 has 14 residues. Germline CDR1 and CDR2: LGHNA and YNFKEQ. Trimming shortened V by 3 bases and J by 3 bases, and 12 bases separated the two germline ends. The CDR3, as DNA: TGTGCCAGCAGCCAGACAGTCCTCGTCTACGAGCAGTACTTC. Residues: CASSQTVLVYEQYF.

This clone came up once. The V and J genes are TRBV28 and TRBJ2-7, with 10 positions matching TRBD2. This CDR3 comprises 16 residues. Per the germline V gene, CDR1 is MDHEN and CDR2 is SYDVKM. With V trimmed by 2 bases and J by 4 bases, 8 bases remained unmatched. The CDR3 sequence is CASSLMVLAGEYEQYF. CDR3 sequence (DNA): TGTGCCAGCAGTTTAATGGTGCTAGCGGGGGAATACGAGCAGTACTTC.

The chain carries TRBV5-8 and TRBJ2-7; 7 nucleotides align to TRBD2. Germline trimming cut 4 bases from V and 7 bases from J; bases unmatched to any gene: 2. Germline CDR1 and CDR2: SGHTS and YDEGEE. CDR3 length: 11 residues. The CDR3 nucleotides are TGTGCCAGCAGCGCCGGGGGGGAGCAGTACTTC. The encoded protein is CASSAGGEQYF.

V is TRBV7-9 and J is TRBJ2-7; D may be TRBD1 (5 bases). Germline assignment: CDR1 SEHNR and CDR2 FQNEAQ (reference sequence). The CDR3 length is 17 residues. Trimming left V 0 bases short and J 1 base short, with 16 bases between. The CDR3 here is CASSLALSGKGSYEQYF. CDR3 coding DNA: TGTGCCAGCAGCTTAGCGCTCTCAGGGAAGGGGTCCTACGAGCAGTACTTC.